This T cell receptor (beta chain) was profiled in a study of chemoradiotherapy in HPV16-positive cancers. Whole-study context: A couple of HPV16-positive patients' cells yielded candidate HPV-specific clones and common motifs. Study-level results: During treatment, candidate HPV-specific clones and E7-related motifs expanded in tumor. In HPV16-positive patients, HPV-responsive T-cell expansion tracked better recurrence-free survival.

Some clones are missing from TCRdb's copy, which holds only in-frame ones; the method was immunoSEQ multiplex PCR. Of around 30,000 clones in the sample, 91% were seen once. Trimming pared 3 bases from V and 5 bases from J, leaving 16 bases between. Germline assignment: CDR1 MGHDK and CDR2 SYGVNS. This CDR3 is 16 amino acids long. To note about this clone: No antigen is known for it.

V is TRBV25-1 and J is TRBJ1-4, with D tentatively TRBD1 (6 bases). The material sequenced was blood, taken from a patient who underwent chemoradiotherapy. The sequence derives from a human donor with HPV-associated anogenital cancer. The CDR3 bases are TGTGCCAGCAGTGATCCTTCTTGGGGGGCCAATGAAAAACTGTTTTTT. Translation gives CASSDPSWGANEKLFF. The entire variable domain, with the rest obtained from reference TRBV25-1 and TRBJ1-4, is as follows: EADIYQTPRYLVIGTGKKITLECSQTMGHDKMYWYQQDPGMELHLIHYSYGVNSTEKGDLSSESTVSRIRTEHFPLTLESARPSHTSQYLCASSDPSWGANEKLFFGSGTQLSVL.